Below are 17 T cell receptor beta chains sequenced from a single sample in a study of response to subunit inactivated influenza vaccine. TCRdb reprocessed the RT-PCR reads with MiXCR, giving one entry per CDR3 protein. This sample has some 600,000 distinct CDR3 sequences; 14% occur once, and the top ten carry about 7.4%. The sample was PBMCs from blood, taken roughly 15 days before vaccination. These receptor sequences come from a man aged 50 to 59 who received an inactivated influenza vaccine.

This clonotype was recorded a few times. The genes are TRBV3-1 and TRBJ2-2; 12 nucleotides line up with TRBD2. The CDR3 is 18 residues long. J lost 1 base, V lost 0 bases, and 3 bases had no gene match. Germline-derived CDR1 and CDR2 are LGHDT and YNNKEL (reference sequence). The DNA for the CDR3 is TGTGCCAGCAGCCAAGAAAGACTAGCGGGAGTGAACACCGGGGAGCTGTTTTTT. It is translated as CASSQERLAGVNTGELFF.

This chain uses TRBV7-9 with TRBJ2-5, with 8 positions matching TRBD1. J lost 2 bases, V lost 2 bases, and 7 bases had no gene match. Germline V CDR1 and CDR2: SEHNR, FQNEAQ (reference sequence). CDR3 length equals 16 residues. This CDR3 is CASSLLSTGGQETQYF. The CDR3 DNA reads TGTGCCAGCAGCTTACTATCCACAGGGGGACAAGAGACCCAGTACTTC.

This chain links TRBV9 with TRBJ1-2; D uncertain. CDR1 is SGDLS, CDR2 YYNGEE, per germline. V shed 0 bases and J shed 0 bases, with 9 bases lying between them. The CDR3 is 15 residues long. CDR3 residues: CASSVEGIANYGYTF. In nucleotides, the CDR3 is TGTGCCAGCAGCGTAGAGGGAATAGCTAACTATGGCTACACCTTC.

The chain employs TRBV6-6 and TRBJ2-7; a possible D gene is TRBD2 (6 bases). The CDR3 sequence is 13 residues long. Trimming took 6 bases from V and 6 from J, leaving 15 bases between them. The germline gives CDR1 MNHNY, CDR2 SVGAGI (reference sequence). CDR3 in DNA: TGTGCCAGCAGACCCGGAGGGTATCGCGAGCAGTACTTC. Protein sequence: CASRPGGYREQYF.

The sample holds a few counts of this clonotype. CDR3 residues: CASSIVQLTEAFF. The CDR3, as DNA: TGTGCCAGCAGTATTGTACAGCTCACTGAAGCTTTCTTT. The V call is TRBV6-2 or TRBV6-3, the J call TRBJ1-1, with D uncertain. V was cut by 5 bases and J by 4 bases, with 11 bases left in between. The CDR3 is 13 residues long. Germline V CDR1 and CDR2: MNHEY, SVGEGT.

V and J are TRBV5-1 and TRBJ2-3, with 9 bases identical to TRBD1. This CDR3 comprises 16 residues. Germline V gene data show CDR1 as SGHRS and CDR2 as YFSETQ. After removal of 0 bases from V and 4 bases from J, the junction contained 6 bases not matched to a gene. CDR3 in DNA: TGCGCCAGCAGCTTGGAAACAGGGGGCGCGTCAGATACGCAGTATTTT. It is translated as CASSLETGGASDTQYF.

There are a few counts of this clonotype. The chain is built from TRBV10-3 and TRBJ2-1; possibly TRBD1 for D (6 bases). The CDR3 sequence is 12 residues long. Germline V gene data show CDR1 as ENHRY and CDR2 as SYGVKD. V lost 10 bases to trimming and J lost 5 bases, with 12 bases between them. The CDR3 protein is CATRTVDNEQFF. CDR3 DNA: TGTGCCACCCGGACAGTGGACAATGAGCAGTTCTTC.

This clonotype was detected a few times. This chain joins TRBV29-1 and TRBJ1-4; D perhaps matches TRBD1 (6 bases). CDR3 length: 14 residues. Trimming pared 6 bases from V and 5 bases from J, leaving 16 bases between. Germline assignment: CDR1 SQVTM and CDR2 ANQGSEA. CDR3 in amino acids: CSVEDRGSNEKLFF. The CDR3 nucleotides are TGCAGCGTGGAGGACAGAGGGAGCAATGAAAAACTGTTTTTT. The full variable domain, completed using reference TRBV29-1 and TRBJ1-4, is SAVISQKPSRDICQRGTSLTIQCQVDSQVTMMFWYRQQPGQSLTLIATANQGSEATYESGFVIDKFPISRPNLTFSTLTVSNMSPEDSSIYLCSVEDRGSNEKLFFGSGTQLSVL.

This clonotype was seen a handful of times. The V call is TRBV20-1, the J call TRBJ2-1; D is uncertain. The CDR3 runs to 14 residues. Looked up from germline, CDR1 is DFQATT and CDR2 is SNEGSKA (reference sequence). Trimming removed 6 bases from V and 0 bases from J, with 12 bases in between. CDR3 amino acids: CSAPAESSYNEQFF. In nucleotides, the CDR3 is TGCAGTGCACCGGCGGAGAGCTCCTACAATGAGCAGTTCTTC.

The chain uses TRBV29-1 and TRBJ2-7; TRBD2 agrees at 12 bases. Germline V gene sequence: CDR1 SQVTM, CDR2 ANQGSEA. After removal of 0 bases from V and 3 bases from J, the junction contained 6 bases not matched to a gene. The CDR3 is made up of 16 amino acids. The CDR3 DNA is TGCAGCGTTGAAGACCCCGGACTAGCGGGGAGCTACGAGCAGTACTTC. Amino acid sequence: CSVEDPGLAGSYEQYF.

A few counts support this clonotype. J is TRBJ1-5 and V is TRBV15, with D maybe TRBD1 (6 bases). Germline loops: CDR1 LNHNV, CDR2 YYDKDF (reference sequence). The CDR3 sequence is 15 residues long. Trimming shortened V by 3 bases and J by 5 bases, and 14 bases separated the two germline ends. CDR3 nucleotide sequence: TGTGCCACCAGCAGTGGACAGAGGGCGGATCAGCCCCAGCATTTT. Amino acids: CATSSGQRADQPQHF.

This clonotype was found many times. The J gene is TRBJ2-7, the V gene TRBV7-9; a possible D gene is TRBD1 (5 bases). Trimming removed 4 bases from V and 3 bases from J, with 13 bases in between. The CDR3 sequence is 14 residues long. Per the germline V gene, CDR1 is SEHNR and CDR2 is FQNEAQ (reference sequence). The CDR3 loop reads CASSSGQILYEQYF. CDR3 in DNA: TGTGCCAGCAGCTCAGGACAAATCCTCTACGAGCAGTACTTC.

This chain joins TRBV12-3 or TRBV12-4 and TRBJ1-5; tentatively, D is TRBD1 (5 bases). CDR3 length equals 14 residues. Trimming pared 6 bases from V and 5 bases from J, leaving 14 bases between. CDR3 in amino acids: CASRQWGPYQPQHF. CDR3 nucleotides: TGTGCCAGCAGACAGTGGGGACCTTATCAGCCCCAGCATTTT.

The chain recombines TRBV12-3 or TRBV12-4 with TRBJ2-7; 11 nucleotides match TRBD2. Trimming cost V 6 bases and J 0 bases; bases outside gene matches: 4. The CDR3 runs to 15 residues. The CDR3 protein is CASSRSGRVSYEQYF. The CDR3 coding sequence is TGTGCCAGCAGCCGTAGCGGGAGGGTCTCCTACGAGCAGTACTTC.

This clonotype was seen more than once but under ten times. CDR3 loop: CASSSRSLAGGKDTQYF. CDR3 DNA sequence: TGTGCCAGCAGCTCCCGATCCCTAGCGGGGGGTAAAGATACGCAGTATTTT. V and J are TRBV7-2 and TRBJ2-3, with 11 bases lining up with TRBD2. The CDR3 is 17 residues long. Trimming took 4 bases from V and 5 from J; bases not matched to a gene: 11. Per germline, CDR1 SGHTA and CDR2 FQGNSA.

This clonotype was counted at least ten times. The rearrangement links TRBV12-3 or TRBV12-4 to TRBJ2-3, with 11 bases matching TRBD2. The trim removed 6 bases at V and 3 bases at J, leaving 11 bases unmatched. The CDR3 sequence is 17 residues long. The chain's CDR3 is CASSISGRASLTDTQYF. CDR3 in DNA: TGTGCCAGCAGCATTAGCGGGAGGGCCAGTTTAACAGATACGCAGTATTTT.

In its sample, this clonotype was seen a few times. The V and J genes are TRBV6-2 or TRBV6-3 and TRBJ1-5, with TRBD1 matching over 7 bases. The CDR3 has 13 residues. Germline V lookup: CDR1 MNHEY, CDR2 SVGEGT. Losses at the gene ends were 7 bases for V and 6 bases for J; bases not matched to a gene: 6. The CDR3 protein is CASNGQAPQPQHF. DNA of the CDR3: TGTGCCAGCAACGGACAGGCCCCTCAGCCCCAGCATTTT.